The rows below give T cell receptor beta chains drawn from one sample of a study of shared clonotypes between healthy human individuals. Assay: immunoSEQ multiplex PCR; the TCRdb copy retains only in-frame clones and omits some. The repertoire holds about 580,000 clones, with roughly 98% as singletons. Sequencing was done on a sample of naive CD8+ T cells sorted from blood. The source of these receptors is a man aged 25-45 years in good health. CDR3s include the opening cysteine and the closing phenylalanine or tryptophan. The order of the fields is CDR3 protein, CDR3 DNA, J gene, clone size, V gene, CDR3 length, D gene. D genes are given only for firm matches. Clone size is shown for a subset of rows, as once, few, many or a class of expanded clone.

CDR3: CASSPSIGNQPQHF
DNA: TGTGCCAGCAGCCCCTCTATTGGCAATCAGCCCCAGCATTTT
J: TRBJ1-5
size: .
V: TRBV9
length: 14
D: .

CDR3: CASLAGVEGDTQYF
DNA: TGTGCCAGCTTAGCGGGAGTTGAGGGAGATACGCAGTATTTT
J: TRBJ2-3
size: .
V: TRBV6-5
length: 14
D: TRBD2

CDR3: CASSPLGSNNEQFF
DNA: TGTGCCAGCAGTCCGCTGGGTTCCAATAATGAGCAGTTCTTC
J: TRBJ2-1
size: .
V: TRBV6-5
length: 14
D: .

CDR3: CSVEDYRDRPQETQYF
DNA: TGCAGCGTTGAAGATTACCGGGACAGACCACAAGAGACCCAGTACTTC
J: TRBJ2-5
size: .
V: TRBV29-1
length: 16
D: TRBD1

CDR3: CASSESERDTYGTDTQYF
DNA: TGCGCCAGCAGTGAGTCGGAACGGGACACCTATGGCACAGATACGCAGTATTTT
J: TRBJ2-3
size: .
V: TRBV10-2
length: 18
D: .

CDR3: CASSSPSSQETQYF
DNA: TGCGCCAGCAGCTCGCCCAGTTCCCAAGAGACCCAGTACTTC
J: TRBJ2-5
size: once
V: TRBV5-1
length: 14
D: .

CDR3: CASSPAYEQYF
DNA: TGTGCCAGCAGCCCGGCCTACGAGCAGTACTTC
J: TRBJ2-7
size: .
V: TRBV5-8
length: 11
D: .

CDR3: CASSSFTAAFF
DNA: TGTGCCAGCAGTTCTTTCACAGCAGCTTTCTTT
J: TRBJ1-1
size: .
V: TRBV27
length: 11
D: .

CDR3: CASSPGGPGYEQYF
DNA: TGCGCCAGCAGTCCGGGAGGGCCGGGCTACGAGCAGTACTTC
J: TRBJ2-7
size: .
V: TRBV5-1
length: 14
D: TRBD2

CDR3: CAISTPGQGEDEQYF
DNA: TGTGCCATTTCTACTCCGGGACAGGGGGAGGACGAGCAGTACTTC
J: TRBJ2-7
size: .
V: TRBV10-3
length: 15
D: TRBD1

CDR3: CASSPDRGREYGYTF
DNA: TGTGCCAGCAGTCCCGACAGGGGGCGCGAATATGGCTACACCTTC
J: TRBJ1-2
size: .
V: TRBV28
length: 15
D: TRBD1

CDR3: CASSLISGGEDGYTF
DNA: TGTGCCAGCAGTTTAATCTCCGGGGGCGAAGATGGCTACACCTTC
J: TRBJ1-2
size: .
V: TRBV28
length: 15
D: .

CDR3: CASSSYRATNEKLFF
DNA: TGTGCCAGCAGTTCCTACAGGGCAACTAATGAAAAACTGTTTTTT
J: TRBJ1-4
size: .
V: TRBV27
length: 15
D: .

CDR3: CASSPQGGTPSYEQYF
DNA: TGCGCCAGCAGCCCCCAAGGCGGGACACCCTCCTACGAGCAGTACTTC
J: TRBJ2-7
size: .
V: TRBV4-1
length: 16
D: .

CDR3: CASSQVPAAGANVLTF
DNA: TGTGCCAGCAGCCAAGTCCCGGCGGCCGGGGCCAACGTCCTGACTTTC
J: TRBJ2-6
size: .
V: TRBV4-2
length: 16
D: .

CDR3: CASRLNGSFYEQYF
DNA: TGTGCAAGTCGTCTCAACGGGAGTTTCTACGAGCAGTACTTC
J: TRBJ2-7
size: .
V: TRBV12-2
length: 14
D: .

CDR3: CASSATGLNYGYTF
DNA: TGTGCCAGCAGTGCAACAGGGCTCAACTATGGCTACACCTTC
J: TRBJ1-2
size: .
V: TRBV6-1
length: 14
D: .

CDR3: CASKGSGVEQYF
DNA: TGTGCCAGCAAGGGTTCGGGGGTAGAGCAGTACTTC
J: TRBJ2-7
size: once
V: TRBV7-9
length: 12
D: .

CDR3: CASSLELLSSYNEQFF
DNA: TGTGCCAGCAGCTTGGAGCTACTGAGCTCCTACAATGAGCAGTTCTTC
J: TRBJ2-1
size: .
V: TRBV5-4
length: 16
D: .

CDR3: CASSLVRGQVDGYTF
DNA: TGTGCCAGCAGCTTAGTTAGGGGGCAGGTGGATGGCTACACCTTC
J: TRBJ1-2
size: once
V: TRBV7-9
length: 15
D: TRBD1

CDR3: CASSSTAGSNQPQHF
DNA: TGTGCCAGCAGCTCCACGGCCGGTAGCAATCAGCCCCAGCATTTT
J: TRBJ1-5
size: .
V: TRBV7-6
length: 15
D: .

CDR3: CASSLARDHNYGYTF
DNA: TGTGCCAGCAGCTTGGCTAGGGACCATAACTATGGCTACACCTTC
J: TRBJ1-2
size: .
V: TRBV13
length: 15
D: .

CDR3: CASSQGTGLNTEAFF
DNA: TGCGCCAGCAGCCAGGGAACAGGGTTAAACACTGAAGCTTTCTTT
J: TRBJ1-1
size: .
V: TRBV4-1
length: 15
D: .

CDR3: CASSARGSIAGESYEQYF
DNA: TGTGCCAGCAGCGCACGTGGCAGTATAGCGGGAGAAAGCTACGAGCAGTACTTC
J: TRBJ2-7
size: .
V: TRBV7-9
length: 18
D: TRBD2

CDR3: CASSLGTGGYEQFF
DNA: TGTGCCAGCAGTTTAGGGACTGGGGGATATGAGCAGTTCTTC
J: TRBJ2-1
size: .
V: TRBV27
length: 14
D: .

CDR3: CASSSDRLAGETQYF
DNA: TGTGCCAGCAGCTCGGACCGACTAGCGGGAGAGACCCAGTACTTC
J: TRBJ2-5
size: .
V: TRBV7-9
length: 15
D: TRBD2

CDR3: CASSSRWGEVGQETQYF
DNA: TGTGCCAGCAGCTCAAGGTGGGGGGAAGTCGGCCAAGAGACCCAGTACTTC
J: TRBJ2-5
size: .
V: TRBV11-2
length: 17
D: .

CDR3: CASSPRPQDQPQHF
DNA: TGTGCCAGCTCACCAAGACCCCAAGATCAGCCCCAGCATTTT
J: TRBJ1-5
size: .
V: TRBV18
length: 14
D: .

CDR3: CASSLGVFGQYEQYF
DNA: TGCGCCAGCAGCTTGGGAGTATTCGGTCAATACGAGCAGTACTTC
J: TRBJ2-7
size: .
V: TRBV5-1
length: 15
D: .

CDR3: CASSYAGGSGYGYTF
DNA: TGTGCCAGCAGTTACGCCGGCGGTTCTGGCTATGGCTACACCTTC
J: TRBJ1-2
size: .
V: TRBV27
length: 15
D: .

CDR3: CASSLLGKIEAEAFF
DNA: TGCGCCAGCAGCTTGCTTGGCAAAATAGAAGCTGAAGCTTTCTTT
J: TRBJ1-1
size: .
V: TRBV5-1
length: 15
D: .

CDR3: CASSLAKGYDEQYF
DNA: TGTGCCAGCAGTTTGGCAAAGGGTTATGACGAGCAGTACTTC
J: TRBJ2-7
size: .
V: TRBV27
length: 14
D: .

CDR3: CASSAGDSYEQYF
DNA: TGTGCCAGCAGCGCCGGAGACTCCTACGAGCAGTACTTC
J: TRBJ2-7
size: .
V: TRBV9
length: 13
D: .

CDR3: CASSDGAESGEYNEQFF
DNA: TGTGCCAGCAGCGACGGTGCAGAGTCTGGGGAGTACAATGAGCAGTTCTTC
J: TRBJ2-1
size: .
V: TRBV9
length: 17
D: .

CDR3: CASSQVWPEAFF
DNA: TGTGCCAGCAGCCAAGTGTGGCCTGAAGCTTTCTTT
J: TRBJ1-1
size: .
V: TRBV14
length: 12
D: .

CDR3: CASTSRGDYNEQFF
DNA: TGTGCCAGCACCTCTCGAGGGGACTACAATGAGCAGTTCTTC
J: TRBJ2-1
size: .
V: TRBV6-5
length: 14
D: .

CDR3: CASSYPGTGYPGELFF
DNA: TGTGCCAGCAGCTATCCCGGGACAGGGTATCCCGGGGAGCTGTTTTTT
J: TRBJ2-2
size: .
V: TRBV5-5
length: 16
D: TRBD1

CDR3: CSGLAGSYNEQFF
DNA: TGCAGCGGGCTAGCGGGAAGCTACAATGAGCAGTTCTTC
J: TRBJ2-1
size: .
V: TRBV29-1
length: 13
D: TRBD2

CDR3: CASSMGTDEKLFF
DNA: TGTGCCAGTAGTATGGGTACTGATGAAAAACTGTTTTTT
J: TRBJ1-4
size: .
V: TRBV19
length: 13
D: .

CDR3: CASSLSGGETQYF
DNA: TGTGCCAGCAGTTTATCGGGGGGGGAGACCCAGTACTTC
J: TRBJ2-5
size: once
V: TRBV6-5
length: 13
D: TRBD2

CDR3: CASSQVGLVTEQYF
DNA: TGCGCCAGCAGCCAAGTGGGACTAGTGACCGAGCAGTACTTC
J: TRBJ2-7
size: .
V: TRBV4-1
length: 14
D: TRBD2

CDR3: CASRQGSNQPQHF
DNA: TGTGCCAGCAGACAGGGCAGCAATCAGCCCCAGCATTTT
J: TRBJ1-5
size: .
V: TRBV7-9
length: 13
D: .

CDR3: CASSPRGTSSSYEQYF
DNA: TGTGCCAGCAGCCCCCGCGGTACCTCGAGCTCCTACGAGCAGTACTTC
J: TRBJ2-7
size: .
V: TRBV5-4
length: 16
D: .

CDR3: CASSTRGQPSYEQYF
DNA: TGTGCCAGCAGCACCAGGGGGCAGCCTTCCTACGAGCAGTACTTC
J: TRBJ2-7
size: once
V: TRBV7-9
length: 15
D: TRBD1

CDR3: CASRIGTAYEQYF
DNA: TGTGCCAGCAGAATCGGGACAGCCTACGAGCAGTACTTC
J: TRBJ2-7
size: .
V: TRBV6-5
length: 13
D: TRBD1

CDR3: CASSLGATPNTEAFF
DNA: TGTGCCAGCAGCTTAGGGGCCACCCCGAACACTGAAGCTTTCTTT
J: TRBJ1-1
size: .
V: TRBV7-9
length: 15
D: .

CDR3: CASNLGRMGAYNEQFF
DNA: TGTGCCAGCAACCTAGGGAGAATGGGGGCCTACAATGAGCAGTTCTTC
J: TRBJ2-1
size: .
V: TRBV9
length: 16
D: .

CDR3: CSGWARLYNEQFF
DNA: TGCAGCGGGTGGGCCAGACTCTACAATGAGCAGTTCTTC
J: TRBJ2-1
size: .
V: TRBV29-1
length: 13
D: .

CDR3: CASSFSGGPSTDTQYF
DNA: TGTGCCAGCAGCTTCTCCGGGGGCCCTAGCACAGATACGCAGTATTTT
J: TRBJ2-3
size: .
V: TRBV7-7
length: 16
D: .

CDR3: CASSKEGIWGNEKLFF
DNA: TGTGCCAGCAGCAAAGAAGGGATCTGGGGAAATGAAAAACTGTTTTTT
J: TRBJ1-4
size: .
V: TRBV21-1
length: 16
D: .

CDR3: CSVVDSHNEQFF
DNA: TGCAGCGTAGTTGACTCCCACAATGAGCAGTTCTTC
J: TRBJ2-1
size: .
V: TRBV29-1
length: 12
D: .

CDR3: CASSSPGRLYEQYF
DNA: TGTGCCAGCAGCTCCCCGGGACGGCTTTACGAGCAGTACTTC
J: TRBJ2-7
size: .
V: TRBV11-2
length: 14
D: .

CDR3: CASSQAYGGSGEDTQYF
DNA: TGCGCCAGCAGCCAAGCGTATGGTGGGAGCGGTGAAGATACGCAGTATTTT
J: TRBJ2-3
size: .
V: TRBV4-1
length: 17
D: .

CDR3: CASSLGAGTGLYEQYF
DNA: TGTGCCAGCAGCTTAGGGGCGGGGACAGGGCTCTACGAGCAGTACTTC
J: TRBJ2-7
size: once
V: TRBV7-8
length: 16
D: TRBD1

CDR3: CASSLQGGGTEAFF
DNA: TGTGCCAGCAGCTTGCAGGGTGGTGGTACTGAAGCTTTCTTT
J: TRBJ1-1
size: once
V: TRBV5-4
length: 14
D: .

CDR3: CASSLSMEGAVYGYTF
DNA: TGTGCCAGCAGTTTATCGATGGAGGGAGCTGTCTATGGCTACACCTTC
J: TRBJ1-2
size: .
V: TRBV27
length: 16
D: .

CDR3: CASSHDLYVYEQYF
DNA: TGCGCCAGCAGCCATGATTTATATGTCTACGAGCAGTACTTC
J: TRBJ2-7
size: .
V: TRBV4-1
length: 14
D: .

CDR3: CASALGQREDYGYTF
DNA: TGTGCCAGCGCCCTAGGGCAGCGAGAGGACTATGGCTACACCTTC
J: TRBJ1-2
size: .
V: TRBV11-2
length: 15
D: .

CDR3: CSVVTGTYEQYF
DNA: TGCAGCGTTGTGACAGGGACATACGAGCAGTACTTC
J: TRBJ2-7
size: .
V: TRBV29-1
length: 12
D: TRBD1

CDR3: CASSLPGGADTQYF
DNA: TGTGCCAGCAGCTTACCGGGAGGAGCAGATACGCAGTATTTT
J: TRBJ2-3
size: .
V: TRBV11-2
length: 14
D: TRBD2